The rows below give T cell receptor beta chains drawn from one sample of a study of T cell responses to AZD1222 COVID-19 vaccine. TCRdb's copy holds only in-frame clones and misses some; the assay was immunoSEQ multiplex PCR. The sample consists of 25,000 to 30,000 clones, about nine tenths of them appearing once. The sequencing used peripheral blood, collected on day 0 of AZD1222 vaccination. All receptors come from an adult in good health. Each CDR3 is given with its conserved first and last residue. Fields, in order: V gene, D gene, clone size, J gene, CDR3 protein, CDR3 DNA. A D gene is named only where the DNA matches it firmly. Clone size is not always given. Where it is, it says once, few, many or a class for expanded clones.

v_call: TRBV28
d_call: NA
clone_size: few
j_call: TRBJ1-5
cdr3_aa: CASSPWGGRRNQPQHF
cdr3_nt: TGTGCCAGCAGCCCATGGGGGGGGCGCAGAAATCAGCCCCAGCATTTT

v_call: TRBV3-1/TRBV3-2
d_call: NA
clone_size: NA
j_call: TRBJ1-6
cdr3_aa: CASSPRGGIGSPLHF
cdr3_nt: TGTGCCAGCAGCCCGAGAGGGGGAATTGGGTCACCCCTCCACTTT

v_call: TRBV27
d_call: TRBD2
clone_size: NA
j_call: TRBJ2-7
cdr3_aa: CASSSLLAGGLYEQYF
cdr3_nt: TGTGCCAGCAGTTCCCTGCTAGCGGGAGGGCTTTACGAGCAGTACTTC

v_call: TRBV30
d_call: TRBD2
clone_size: once
j_call: TRBJ2-3
cdr3_aa: CAWSRVAGGRDTQYF
cdr3_nt: TGTGCCTGGAGCCGGGTGGCGGGAGGTCGGGATACGCAGTATTTT

v_call: TRBV7-8
d_call: NA
clone_size: NA
j_call: TRBJ1-4
cdr3_aa: CASRRFGDLNEKLFF
cdr3_nt: TGTGCCAGCAGGCGATTCGGGGACCTTAATGAAAAACTGTTTTTT

v_call: TRBV19
d_call: NA
clone_size: NA
j_call: TRBJ1-1
cdr3_aa: CASSPGLLRTEAFF
cdr3_nt: TGTGCCAGTAGTCCCGGGCTCCTCCGCACTGAAGCTTTCTTT

v_call: TRBV6-5
d_call: TRBD1
clone_size: NA
j_call: TRBJ1-3
cdr3_aa: CASTRQGAGNTIYF
cdr3_nt: TGTGCCAGCACCCGACAGGGGGCTGGAAACACCATATATTTT

v_call: TRBV24-1
d_call: NA
clone_size: once
j_call: TRBJ2-3
cdr3_aa: CATSSTTDTQYF
cdr3_nt: TGTGCCACCAGTAGTACCACAGATACGCAGTATTTT

v_call: TRBV11-3
d_call: TRBD1
clone_size: NA
j_call: TRBJ2-2
cdr3_aa: CASSSGQGDTGELFF
cdr3_nt: TGTGCCAGCAGCTCGGGACAGGGAGACACCGGGGAGCTGTTTTTT

v_call: TRBV29-1
d_call: TRBD2
clone_size: NA
j_call: TRBJ2-7
cdr3_aa: CSVQDGTIEQYF
cdr3_nt: TGCAGCGTTCAAGATGGGACTATCGAGCAGTACTTC

v_call: TRBV29-1
d_call: NA
clone_size: NA
j_call: TRBJ2-7
cdr3_aa: CSATSSSSSYYEQYF
cdr3_nt: TGCAGCGCGACGTCAAGTTCATCCTCGTACTACGAGCAGTACTTC

v_call: TRBV10-1
d_call: NA
clone_size: NA
j_call: TRBJ1-1
cdr3_aa: CASSESGLANTEAFF
cdr3_nt: TGCGCCAGCAGTGAGTCGGGGTTGGCGAACACTGAAGCTTTCTTT

v_call: TRBV28
d_call: NA
clone_size: NA
j_call: TRBJ1-3
cdr3_aa: CASSFRGKTGNTIYF
cdr3_nt: TGTGCCAGCAGTTTTAGGGGAAAGACTGGAAACACCATATATTTT

v_call: TRBV29-1
d_call: TRBD2
clone_size: NA
j_call: TRBJ2-7
cdr3_aa: CSVVAGLQSYEQYF
cdr3_nt: TGCAGCGTTGTAGCGGGCCTTCAATCCTACGAGCAGTACTTC

v_call: TRBV21-1
d_call: NA
clone_size: NA
j_call: TRBJ1-2
cdr3_aa: CASSKLELYGYTF
cdr3_nt: TGTGCCAGCAGCAAACTGGAACTTTATGGCTACACCTTC

v_call: TRBV12-3/TRBV12-4
d_call: TRBD1
clone_size: few
j_call: TRBJ1-2
cdr3_aa: CASSRDRDFGYTF
cdr3_nt: TGTGCCAGCAGTCGCGACAGGGATTTTGGCTACACCTTC

v_call: TRBV18
d_call: TRBD1
clone_size: NA
j_call: TRBJ1-1
cdr3_aa: CASSPNTGTAAFF
cdr3_nt: TGTGCCAGCTCACCGAACACCGGGACAGCAGCTTTCTTT

v_call: TRBV7-8
d_call: NA
clone_size: once
j_call: TRBJ2-7
cdr3_aa: CASGSVGAPYPSYEQYF
cdr3_nt: TGTGCCAGCGGCTCCGTGGGCGCTCCCTACCCCTCTTACGAGCAGTACTTC

v_call: TRBV18
d_call: NA
clone_size: NA
j_call: TRBJ1-6
cdr3_aa: CASSGAGKDSPLHF
cdr3_nt: TGTGCCAGCTCAGGAGCGGGGAAGGATTCACCCCTCCACTTT

v_call: TRBV27
d_call: NA
clone_size: once
j_call: TRBJ2-7
cdr3_aa: CASTSGDGFYEQYF
cdr3_nt: TGTGCCAGCACGTCGGGAGACGGTTTCTACGAGCAGTACTTC

v_call: TRBV7-2
d_call: NA
clone_size: NA
j_call: TRBJ2-7
cdr3_aa: CASSLAGAARREEQYF
cdr3_nt: TGTGCCAGCAGCTTAGCGGGGGCCGCCCGGCGGGAGGAGCAGTACTTC

v_call: TRBV9
d_call: TRBD2
clone_size: NA
j_call: TRBJ2-3
cdr3_aa: CASSVSTSGLSDTQYF
cdr3_nt: TGTGCCAGCAGCGTATCGACTAGCGGCCTTTCAGATACGCAGTATTTT

v_call: TRBV15
d_call: NA
clone_size: NA
j_call: TRBJ2-3
cdr3_aa: CATGQGHSSTDTQYF
cdr3_nt: TGTGCCACCGGCCAGGGCCATTCTAGCACAGATACGCAGTATTTT

v_call: TRBV7-8
d_call: TRBD2
clone_size: NA
j_call: TRBJ2-1
cdr3_aa: CASSSGGTSGPEQFF
cdr3_nt: TGTGCCAGCAGCTCAGGCGGGACTAGCGGCCCTGAGCAGTTCTTC